Below are 15 T cell receptor beta chains sequenced from a single sample in a study of blood T cell repertoires in COVID-19. Produced via immunoSEQ multiplex PCR; TCRdb's table is partial and in-frame only. The data hold about 240,000 clones, with approximately 78% observed a single time. The sequenced sample consisted of peripheral blood. The receptor source for this set is a woman aged 55-70 years with active or convalescent COVID-19.

The chain carries TRBV11-1 and TRBJ1-6, with 10 bases matching TRBD1. The CDR3 has 14 residues. V trimming: 5 bases; J trimming: 9 bases; junction bases outside the gene matches: 4. Germline CDR1 SGHAT, CDR2 FQDESV (reference sequence). For the CDR3, the DNA is TGTGCCAGCAGCCCCCGACAGGGGGCTTCACCCCTCCACTTT. Amino acids: CASSPRQGASPLHF.

This rearrangement joins TRBV10-3 to TRBJ2-3; 7 bases are a match to TRBD2. V lost 8 bases, J lost 3 bases, and 11 bases stayed unmatched. CDR3 length: 15 residues. Germline CDR1 and CDR2: ENHRY and SYGVKD. DNA of the CDR3: TGTGCCATCCGACCCCATGGGGGGGAAACAGATACGCAGTATTTT. This encodes CAIRPHGGETDTQYF.

Only one count was recorded for this clone. V usage is TRBV25-1 and J usage is TRBJ2-2; 7 bases are a match to TRBD2. Trimming cost V 3 bases and J 6 bases; bases outside gene matches: 4. This CDR3 contains 14 residues. The germline V gene encodes CDR1 MGHDK and CDR2 SYGVNS. CDR3 sequence (DNA): TGTGCCAGCAGTGAGGGGAGGGACTCCGGGGAGCTGTTTTTT. This gives the protein CASSEGRDSGELFF.

The chain carries TRBV12-3 or TRBV12-4 and TRBJ2-7, with 9 bases aligning to TRBD1. Trimming removed 6 bases from V and 6 bases from J; junction bases left unmatched: 6. There are 13 residues in the CDR3. CDR3 residues: CASRGTGRPEQYF. DNA of the CDR3: TGTGCCAGCAGGGGGACAGGGAGGCCCGAGCAGTACTTC.

The chain couples TRBV24-1 to TRBJ2-7; D is ambiguous. With 8 bases removed from V and 4 bases from J, the gap between germline ends came to 5 bases. Germline CDR1 reads KGHDR; CDR2 reads SFDVKD. The CDR3 length is 10 residues. The CDR3 sequence is CATTGYEQYF. The CDR3 DNA reads TGTGCCACCACCGGTTACGAGCAGTACTTC.

This clone occurred a few times. At one end the junction does not follow the germline gene, possibly because of a read error. The chain uses TRBV18 and TRBJ1-5, with 8 positions matching TRBD1. Germline CDR1 KGHSH, CDR2 LQKENI. The CDR3 is 14 amino acids. The CDR3 region is CASSQDRVNQPQHF. CDR3 nucleotide sequence: TGTGCCAGCTCACAGGACAGGGTCAATCAACCCCAGCATTTT.

The chain has TRBV4-1 and TRBJ1-5, with D tentatively TRBD1 (5 bases). The CDR3 contains 15 residues. V lost 0 bases, J lost 6 bases, and 12 bases lay in between. Germline CDR1 reads MGHRA; CDR2 reads YSYEKL. The CDR3 nucleotides are TGCGCCAGCAGCCAAGATAGGGGAGGAATTCAGCCCCAGCATTTT. Translation gives CASSQDRGGIQPQHF.

The rearrangement links TRBV7-8 to TRBJ1-4; 8 bases are a match to TRBD1. Germline-derived CDR1 and CDR2 are SGHVS and FQNEAQ. This CDR3 has 18 amino acids. The V and J ends lost 1 base and 4 bases, in that order; junction bases with no gene match: 11. CDR3: CASSLGSGTGGVNEKLFF. In DNA, the CDR3 is TGTGCCAGCAGCTTAGGGTCGGGGACAGGAGGGGTTAATGAAAAACTGTTTTTT.

The V and J genes are TRBV7-8 and TRBJ1-5; D perhaps matches TRBD1 (6 bases). Trimming took off 11 bases at V and 4 bases at J, with 15 bases between the two ends. Germline V gene data show CDR1 as SGHVS and CDR2 as FQNEAQ. This CDR3 has 13 residues. This chain's CDR3 is CAGQRGWNQPQHF. The CDR3 DNA sequence: TGTGCCGGCCAGAGGGGGTGGAATCAGCCCCAGCATTTT.

The chain links TRBV18 to TRBJ2-1; TRBD1 is a possible D gene (6 bases). The CDR3 consists of 13 residues. Trimming left V 3 bases short and J 7 bases short, with 10 bases between. Germline V gene data show CDR1 as KGHSH and CDR2 as LQKENI. The CDR3, as DNA: TGTGCCAGCTCACCGGACAGAACAAATGAGCAGTTCTTC. Translating it yields CASSPDRTNEQFF.

This clone has a handful of counts. This chain joins TRBV7-9 and TRBJ2-5, with TRBD2 matching 8 bases. Germline CDR1 SEHNR, CDR2 FQNEAQ (reference sequence). The CDR3 extends over 14 amino acids. V gave up 5 bases and J gave up 5 bases; unmatched junction bases: 7. DNA of the CDR3: TGTGCCAGCAGCCCCACGGGGGGGGTGGAGACCCAGTACTTC. Translating it yields CASSPTGGVETQYF.

The genes are TRBV4-2 and TRBJ2-3; D possibly corresponds to TRBD1 (8 bases). The germline gives CDR1 LGHNA, CDR2 YNFKEQ. The CDR3 runs to 18 residues. The V end was cut by 0 bases, the J end by 5 bases, with 21 bases between. CDR3 coding DNA: TGTGCCAGCAGCCAAGATAGGAGCGGGACAGGAACACAAGATACGCAGTATTTT. Encoded protein: CASSQDRSGTGTQDTQYF.

The J gene is TRBJ2-3, the V gene TRBV2; D gene unclear. Trimming took 8 bases from V and 2 from J, leaving 14 bases between them. The germline V gene has CDR1 SNHLY and CDR2 FYNNEI. The CDR3 length is 14 residues. CDR3 amino acids: CASGLGALTDTQYF. The CDR3, as DNA: TGTGCCAGCGGTCTAGGAGCCCTCACAGATACGCAGTATTTT.

The J gene is TRBJ2-5, the V gene TRBV29-1, with D tentatively TRBD2 (6 bases). The CDR3 runs to 15 residues. CDR1 is SQVTM, CDR2 ANQGSEA, per germline. V lost 0 bases, J lost 5 bases, and 16 bases lay in between. This CDR3 is CSVEDQQTRGETQYF. CDR3 DNA sequence: TGCAGCGTTGAAGATCAACAGACCCGGGGGGAGACCCAGTACTTC. Complete variable domain (other parts from reference TRBV29-1 and TRBJ2-5): SAVISQKPSRDICQRGTSLTIQCQVDSQVTMMFWYRQQPGQSLTLIATANQGSEATYESGFVIDKFPISRPNLTFSTLTVSNMSPEDSSIYLCSVEDQQTRGETQYFGPGTRLLVL.

The CDR3 is CASSGLRQGAYNEQFF. The CDR3 DNA reads TGTGCCAGCAGCGGGCTGCGACAGGGAGCCTACAATGAGCAGTTCTTC. The genes are TRBV14 and TRBJ2-1; TRBD1 aligns across 7 bases. J was trimmed by 2 bases and V by 5 bases; bases with no gene match: 9. The CDR3 is 16 residues long. CDR1 SGHDN and CDR2 FVKESK come from the germline V gene.